This T cell receptor (beta chain) was sequenced in a study of cytomegalovirus exposure and HLA in healthy donors. Study-wide points: The study found most TCR sequences rare, yet found some public TCRs in many donors.

CDR3 length: 15 amino acids. Trimming pared 5 bases from V and 0 bases from J, leaving 14 bases between. CDR1 is MNHEY, CDR2 SVGAGI, per germline. Vbeta (60) and Jbeta (13) primers were used in the PCR. Libraries were prepared by immunoSEQ multiplex PCR; TCRdb keeps only in-frame clonotypes and omits some of them. The profile shows about 130,000 clones, 60% to 85% of them singletons. On this clone itself: The target antigen is unknown.

The V call is TRBV6-5, the J call TRBJ2-7; a possible D gene is TRBD1 (6 bases). The receptor was derived from a woman aged 40 to 50 in good health and CMV-seronegative. Input material: PBMCs. CDR3 nucleotide sequence: TGTGCCAGCAGTACCGCAGGGGATGGCTCCTACGAGCAGTACTTC. Translating it yields CASSTAGDGSYEQYF.